Below are 9 T cell receptor beta chains sequenced from a single sample in a study of beta chain features in type 1 diabetes. The investigators reverse transcribed all of the isolated RNA, so they sequenced expressed TCRB transcripts. Measured with immunoSEQ multiplex PCR; TCRdb has only the in-frame clones, and not every one. The table lists 200,000 to 250,000 clones, 9.6% of them singletons, with about 0.037% in the top ten. Sequenced sample: naive CD4+ T cells from blood. The receptors come from a young woman in good health.

J is TRBJ1-3 and V is TRBV18; D ambiguous. There are 14 residues in the CDR3. CDR1 KGHSH and CDR2 LQKENI come from the germline V gene. V shed 5 bases and J shed 0 bases, with 8 bases lying between them. The CDR3 here is CASSDTASGNTIYF. The CDR3 region has the DNA TGTGCCAGCTCAGATACAGCCTCTGGAAACACCATATATTTT.

The gene calls are TRBV19 and TRBJ1-5; 7 nucleotides match TRBD1. V shed 5 bases and J 2 bases; nucleotides not matched to a gene: 12. Germline V lookup: CDR1 LNHDA, CDR2 SQIVND (reference sequence). This CDR3 contains 17 residues. CDR3 DNA: TGTGCCAGTAGTCCATGGACAGGCCTCGAAGGCAATCAGCCCCAGCATTTT. This encodes CASSPWTGLEGNQPQHF. The entire variable domain, with the rest obtained from reference TRBV19 and TRBJ1-5, is as follows: DGGITQSPKYLFRKEGQNVTLSCEQNLNHDAMYWYRQDPGQGLRLIYYSQIVNDFQKGDIAEGYSVSREKKESFPLTVTSAQKNPTAFYLCASSPWTGLEGNQPQHFGDGTRLSIL.

This clone appeared a few times. This rearrangement joins TRBV6-6 to TRBJ2-7; 7 positions agree with TRBD2. The germline CDR1 and CDR2 sequences are MNHNY and SVGAGI (reference sequence). The CDR3 spans 15 residues. The V and J ends lost 6 bases and 2 bases, in that order; junction bases with no gene match: 10. The CDR3 reads CASSRDGGTPYEQYF. CDR3 coding DNA: TGTGCCAGCAGCCGAGACGGGGGGACCCCCTACGAGCAGTACTTC.

The V gene is TRBV18, the J gene TRBJ1-1; D is uncertain. The germline V and J ends were trimmed by 5 bases and 5 bases, with 6 bases remaining between them. Germline CDR1 reads KGHSH; CDR2 reads LQKENI. The CDR3 spans 11 residues. CDR3: CASSEKTEAFF. In DNA, the CDR3 is TGTGCCAGCTCAGAGAAAACTGAAGCTTTCTTT.

This clone was picked up a small number of times. J is TRBJ2-3 and V is TRBV28; D is possibly TRBD2 (6 bases). CDR3 length: 15 amino acids. Germline V gene lookup returns CDR1 MDHEN and CDR2 SYDVKM. Trimming took 4 bases from V and 0 from J, leaving 11 bases between them. The CDR3 coding sequence is TGTGCCAGCAGTTCACTAGGGACTAGCACAGATACGCAGTATTTT. It yields the protein CASSSLGTSTDTQYF.

Only a few counts were recorded for this clone. V and J are TRBV12-5 and TRBJ2-5, with D perhaps TRBD1 (6 bases). This CDR3 contains 17 residues. V lost 1 base and J 1 base, leaving 16 bases between the germline ends. CDR1 LGHNT and CDR2 FRNRAP come from the germline V gene. The CDR3 region is CASGLGNYRVPQETQYF. The CDR3 nucleotides read TGTGCTAGTGGTTTGGGGAATTACAGGGTGCCCCAAGAGACCCAGTACTTC.

The V and J genes are TRBV27 and TRBJ2-1; 7 bases map to TRBD1. CDR1 MNHEY and CDR2 SMNVEV come from the germline V gene (reference sequence). This CDR3 contains 13 residues. V lost 8 bases, J lost 2 bases, and 3 bases stayed unmatched. This CDR3 reads CASRDRAYNEQFF. CDR3 coding DNA: TGTGCCAGCCGGGACAGAGCCTACAATGAGCAGTTCTTC.

The chain uses TRBV7-3 and TRBJ1-2; the D gene is possibly TRBD1 (5 bases). The V and J ends lost 2 bases and 8 bases respectively, with 12 bases between them. CDR1 is SGHTA, CDR2 FQGTGA, per germline. The CDR3 length is 13 residues. In DNA form, the CDR3 reads TGTGCCAGCAGCTTATGGGGGGGAGAAGGCTACACCTTC. This codes for CASSLWGGEGYTF.

In this sample, this clone turned up a few times. The V and J genes are TRBV6-6 and TRBJ1-5; D uncertain. Trimming took 2 bases from V and 8 from J, leaving 16 bases between them. The germline CDR1 and CDR2 sequences are MNHNY and SVGAGI (reference sequence). The CDR3 loop spans 15 amino acids. CDR3 bases: TGTGCCAGCAGTTACGACGGAGGTCTGGTCGAGCCCCAGCATTTT. Amino acid sequence: CASSYDGGLVEPQHF.